The rows below give T cell receptor beta chains drawn from one sample of a study of blood T cell repertoires in COVID-19. The data were produced by immunoSEQ multiplex PCR, yet TCRdb's version contains in-frame clones alone and is incomplete. The repertoire holds around 60,000 clones, with approximately 92% as singletons. The sample taken for sequencing was peripheral blood. Receptor source: a man between 60 and 70 years old with acute or convalescent COVID-19. Each CDR3 is given with its conserved first and last residue. The D gene is left open where the match is weak. Size is omitted from some rows. Given values are once, few, many or a class for expanded clones.

DNA: TGCGCCAGCAGCTTGGGGGACCGGGGGAATTCACCCCTCCACTTT
CDR3: CASSLGDRGNSPLHF
D: -
V: TRBV5-1
size: -
J: TRBJ1-6

DNA: TGCGCCAGCAGCCTCCCAGGGCCTTCCTACGAGCAGTACTTC
CDR3: CASSLPGPSYEQYF
D: -
V: TRBV5-1
size: -
J: TRBJ2-7

DNA: TGCGCCAGCAGCCAAGAGGCCAGCGGGAGAAGGGAGCAGTTCTTC
CDR3: CASSQEASGRREQFF
D: TRBD2
V: TRBV4-3
size: once
J: TRBJ2-1

DNA: TGTGCCTGGAGTGGGACAGGCCTCACAGATACGCAGTATTTT
CDR3: CAWSGTGLTDTQYF
D: TRBD1
V: TRBV30
size: -
J: TRBJ2-3

DNA: TGTGCCAGCAGTTACTCTAGCGGGGCCAACACTGAAGCTTTCTTT
CDR3: CASSYSSGANTEAFF
D: -
V: TRBV6-5
size: -
J: TRBJ1-1

DNA: TGTGCCAGCAGGATGGGACAGGGGAACACTGAAGCTTTCTTT
CDR3: CASRMGQGNTEAFF
D: TRBD1
V: TRBV28
size: -
J: TRBJ1-1

DNA: TGCGCCAGCGGCCTAGCGGGAGCGCAGCAGTTCTTC
CDR3: CASGLAGAQQFF
D: TRBD2
V: TRBV10-2
size: -
J: TRBJ2-1

DNA: TGTGCCAGCAGCTGGGATCCCCCGGGAGCTGGCGGGGAGCTGTTTTTT
CDR3: CASSWDPPGAGGELFF
D: -
V: TRBV7-2
size: -
J: TRBJ2-2

DNA: TGTGCCAGCAGCTTAGCTCGGGAAAACACTGAAGCTTTCTTT
CDR3: CASSLARENTEAFF
D: -
V: TRBV7-2
size: -
J: TRBJ1-1

DNA: TGTGCCAGCAGCCCGGGACTAGCGGGAGGGCAAACACCCAACACAGATACGCAGTATTTT
CDR3: CASSPGLAGGQTPNTDTQYF
D: TRBD2
V: TRBV5-4
size: once
J: TRBJ2-3

DNA: TGTGCCAGCAGAAAGGGGGCAAGCTCTGGAAACACCATATATTTT
CDR3: CASRKGASSGNTIYF
D: TRBD1
V: TRBV6-5
size: once
J: TRBJ1-3

DNA: TGTGCCAGCAGTACCTCATGGGGCAGGTTTCGAGTTGACTACGAGCAGTACTTC
CDR3: CASSTSWGRFRVDYEQYF
D: -
V: TRBV27
size: -
J: TRBJ2-7

DNA: TGTGCCAGCAGCTTAGAGGCGGAGGGGTACACTGAAGCTTTCTTT
CDR3: CASSLEAEGYTEAFF
D: -
V: TRBV7-8
size: -
J: TRBJ1-1

DNA: TGTGCCAGCAGTTTTCTAACTAGACGGGCCTACGAGCAGTACTTC
CDR3: CASSFLTRRAYEQYF
D: -
V: TRBV28
size: -
J: TRBJ2-7

DNA: TGCGCCAGCGGTGTAGCGGGAGGAACCGGGGAGCTGTTTTTT
CDR3: CASGVAGGTGELFF
D: TRBD2
V: TRBV10-2
size: -
J: TRBJ2-2

DNA: TGTGCCAGCAGCCAGACTATCTCCGGGGAGCTGTTTTTT
CDR3: CASSQTISGELFF
D: -
V: TRBV7-2
size: -
J: TRBJ2-2

DNA: TGTGCCACCAGCCGAGGCTCCGCTAGCACAGATACGCAGTATTTT
CDR3: CATSRGSASTDTQYF
D: -
V: TRBV24-1
size: -
J: TRBJ2-3

DNA: TGTGCCAGCAGCGTAGATTATTTGGGGACAGCCTATGGCTACACCTTC
CDR3: CASSVDYLGTAYGYTF
D: TRBD1
V: TRBV9
size: -
J: TRBJ1-2

DNA: TGTGCCAGCAGCTTAACTGAGAACACTGAAGCTTTCTTT
CDR3: CASSLTENTEAFF
D: -
V: TRBV11-3
size: once
J: TRBJ1-1

DNA: TGTGCCAGCAGCCGGAACAGGGGTTCACCCCTCCACTTT
CDR3: CASSRNRGSPLHF
D: TRBD1
V: TRBV3-1/TRBV3-2
size: few
J: TRBJ1-6

DNA: TGTGCCAGCAGCTTAGATTGGGGGGGGAACACCGGGGAGCTGTTTTTT
CDR3: CASSLDWGGNTGELFF
D: TRBD2
V: TRBV7-2
size: -
J: TRBJ2-2

DNA: TGTGCCAGCTCTCTCGACAGGATAGGCAGCAATCAGCCCCAGCATTTT
CDR3: CASSLDRIGSNQPQHF
D: -
V: TRBV18
size: once
J: TRBJ1-5

DNA: TGTGCCTGGGGCGGGGGTTCACCCCTCCACTTT
CDR3: CAWGGGSPLHF
D: -
V: TRBV30
size: -
J: TRBJ1-6

DNA: TGTGCCAGCAGCTTAGATCGGGCGGGGACCACGCATTTT
CDR3: CASSLDRAGTTHF
D: -
V: TRBV11-2
size: -
J: TRBJ1-5

DNA: TGTGCCAGCACTCAAACCGGGACAATGAACACTGAAGCTTTCTTT
CDR3: CASTQTGTMNTEAFF
D: -
V: TRBV2
size: -
J: TRBJ1-1

DNA: TGTGCCAGCAGCTTAACGGCTAGCGGGAGGACCGGGGAGCTGTTTTTT
CDR3: CASSLTASGRTGELFF
D: TRBD2
V: TRBV7-3
size: -
J: TRBJ2-2

DNA: TGTGCCAGTAGTATGGGGGGGCGTGGAGAGACCCAGTACTTC
CDR3: CASSMGGRGETQYF
D: -
V: TRBV19
size: -
J: TRBJ2-5

DNA: TGTGCCAGCTCAAAGGAACTAGCGGGATATGGCAATGAGCAGTTCTTC
CDR3: CASSKELAGYGNEQFF
D: TRBD2
V: TRBV18
size: -
J: TRBJ2-1

DNA: TGTGCCAGCAGTTTAGCCCTAATAGGGGATCAGCCCCAGCATTTT
CDR3: CASSLALIGDQPQHF
D: -
V: TRBV28
size: -
J: TRBJ1-5

DNA: TGTGCCAGCAGCGAGCAGGGAATGAACACTGAAGCTTTCTTT
CDR3: CASSEQGMNTEAFF
D: -
V: TRBV9
size: -
J: TRBJ1-1

DNA: TGTGCCAGCAGCTTGGAGCAGAGGAAGACCCAGTACTTC
CDR3: CASSLEQRKTQYF
D: -
V: TRBV5-4
size: once
J: TRBJ2-5

DNA: TGTGCCAGCAGGCAGGGGACCCCAAATCAGCCCCAGCATTTT
CDR3: CASRQGTPNQPQHF
D: -
V: TRBV2
size: -
J: TRBJ1-5

DNA: TGTGCCAGCAGTTTGTTCACGACCGGGACACGGAACACTGAAGCTTTCTTT
CDR3: CASSLFTTGTRNTEAFF
D: -
V: TRBV28
size: -
J: TRBJ1-1

DNA: TGTGCCAGCAGCGTTACAGGGTGGGACACCGGGGAGCTGTTTTTT
CDR3: CASSVTGWDTGELFF
D: -
V: TRBV9
size: -
J: TRBJ2-2

DNA: TGTGCCAGCAGCCCGGGACAGGGGTTTTACGAGCAGTACTTC
CDR3: CASSPGQGFYEQYF
D: TRBD1
V: TRBV11-2
size: -
J: TRBJ2-7

DNA: TGCAGCGTTGAACTCAGCTCCTACGAGCAGTACTTC
CDR3: CSVELSSYEQYF
D: -
V: TRBV29-1
size: -
J: TRBJ2-7

DNA: TGTGCCAGCAGCAACCCGGACAGGGGGCGAAATTCACCCCTCCACTTT
CDR3: CASSNPDRGRNSPLHF
D: TRBD1
V: TRBV7-9
size: -
J: TRBJ1-6

DNA: TGTGCCAGCAGTGAAATGCCGGGTTCTGAGGAGCAGTTCTTC
CDR3: CASSEMPGSEEQFF
D: -
V: TRBV6-4
size: -
J: TRBJ2-1

DNA: TGTGCCAGCAGCCAAGACAGGGGACTCAATCAGCCCCAGCATTTT
CDR3: CASSQDRGLNQPQHF
D: TRBD1
V: TRBV7-2
size: -
J: TRBJ1-5

DNA: TGCAGCGTAGATGGCGCGGGAGGGCCCTCGGAGCAGTTCTTC
CDR3: CSVDGAGGPSEQFF
D: TRBD2
V: TRBV29-1
size: -
J: TRBJ2-1

DNA: TGTGCCATCAGTGAAATAGCCCCGGGACAGGGGGTTTTCGAGCAGTACTTC
CDR3: CAISEIAPGQGVFEQYF
D: TRBD1
V: TRBV10-3
size: -
J: TRBJ2-7